This T cell receptor (beta chain) was sequenced during a study of blood T cell repertoires in COVID-19. Sequencing was performed with immunoSEQ multiplex PCR; in TCRdb, only in-frame clones are kept and a portion is missing. The sample has about 160,000 clones; approximately 85% are singletons. Germline V gene sequence: CDR1 SGHTA, CDR2 FQGNSA. The V end lost 5 bases, the J end lost 4 bases, and 24 bases lay between the germline ends. This CDR3 region has 17 residues. The chain links TRBV7-2 to TRBJ2-7; D perhaps matches TRBD2 (7 bases). Sequences were obtained from peripheral blood. The sequence was collected from a man aged 55 to 70 with active or convalescent COVID-19. The CDR3 region is CASSPRGGMGLVYEQYF. The CDR3 DNA sequence: TGTGCCAGCAGCCCGAGGGGGGGGATGGGCCTAGTGTACGAGCAGTACTTC.